This entry describes one T cell receptor beta chain. The source of the sample is a study of response to subunit inactivated influenza vaccine. V was shortened by 7 bases and J by 8 bases, with 12 bases between the two germline ends. Germline CDR1 reads SQVTM; CDR2 reads ANQGSEA. The CDR3 is 11 residues long. MiXCR was run by TCRdb on the RT-PCR reads, yielding one entry per CDR3 protein. The data show 450,000 to 550,000 distinct CDR3 sequences, with roughly 23% seen just once and under 2.5% held by the top ten. The chain has TRBV29-1 and TRBJ2-4; D possibly corresponds to TRBD2 (6 bases). The sequence derives from a man aged 45-65 years who received an inactivated influenza vaccine. This specimen consisted of CD4+ T cells sorted from PBMCs, obtained about 5 days after vaccination. CDR3 sequence (DNA): TGCAGCGCACGTGGAGGGGACATTCAGTACTTC. Translated: CSARGGDIQYF.